These 12 T cell receptor beta chains were sequenced from one sample in a study of breast tumors, draining lymph nodes, adjacent tissues. Using its own MiXCR run on the multiplex PCR reads, TCRdb lists one record per CDR3 protein. This repertoire shows approximately 21,000 distinct CDR3 sequences, about two fifths found once; its top ten account for around 24%. Sequences were obtained from breast tumor tissue. The receptors stem from a female donor with breast cancer. Some clones in this sample may be carry-over from other donors' samples.

This clonotype was counted many times. This may stem from a read error, because a much larger clone lies one nucleotide away. The rearrangement joins TRBV12-5 to TRBJ2-5; no clear D gene. Trimming took 3 bases from V and 5 from J, leaving 7 bases between them. The CDR3 spans 12 residues. The germline CDR1 and CDR2 sequences are LGHNT and FRNRAP. CDR3 coding DNA: TGTGCTAGTGGTTTCGGCCCGGAGACCCAGTACTTC. Encoded protein: CASGFGPETQYF.

Many counts were recorded for this clonotype. This chain uses TRBV12-3 or TRBV12-4 with TRBJ1-2; no reliable D call. V lost 2 bases, J lost 8 bases, and 15 bases lay in between. The CDR3 consists of 14 residues. The CDR3 loop is CASSLSGRKVGYTF. CDR3 nucleotide sequence: TGTGCCAGCAGTTTAAGTGGTCGGAAGGTGGGCTACACCTTC.

The chain employs TRBV7-3 and TRBJ2-6, with D unclear. The V end lost 5 bases, the J end lost 4 bases, and 3 bases lay between the germline ends. The CDR3 sequence is 12 residues long. Germline V gives CDR1 SGHTA, CDR2 FQGTGA. In DNA form, the CDR3 reads TGTGCCAGCAGCCTAGGGGCCAACGTCCTGACTTTC. This encodes CASSLGANVLTF. The full variable domain, its missing parts supplied by reference TRBV7-3 and TRBJ2-6, is GAGVSQTPSNKVTEKGKYVELRCDPISGHTALYWYRQSLGQGPEFLIYFQGTGAADDSGLPNDRFFAVRPEGSVSTLKIQRTERGDSAVYLCASSLGANVLTFGAGSRLTVL.

This chain connects TRBV9 to TRBJ2-1; tentative D call: TRBD2 (6 bases). Trimming left V 4 bases short and J 13 bases short, with 18 bases between. Germline V gives CDR1 SGDLS, CDR2 YYNGEE. This CDR3 contains 13 residues. This CDR3 reads CASSPSGGLYQFF. CDR3 DNA sequence: TGTGCCAGCAGCCCCAGTGGGGGACTTTATCAGTTCTTC.

This clonotype showed up many times. A much larger clone differs from this one at a single base, so this may be a read error. This chain links TRBV20-1 with TRBJ2-5, with a weak D call TRBD2 (7 bases). V was clipped by 3 bases and J by 9 bases, with 20 bases between them. The CDR3 is 14 residues long. The germline V gene encodes CDR1 DFQATT and CDR2 SNEGSKA (reference sequence). The CDR3 reads CSASAGAGGAAQYF. The CDR3 DNA follows: TGCAGTGCTAGTGCGGGGGCTGGAGGGGCGGCCCAGTACTTC.

This clonotype has a count of ten or more. The chain links TRBV11-2 to TRBJ2-2; D is perhaps TRBD1 (5 bases). The CDR3 consists of 15 residues. Trimming removed 4 bases from V and 0 bases from J, with 9 bases in between. The V gene's germline CDR1 is SGHAT and CDR2 FQNNGV. The CDR3 region is CASSSDNTNTGELFF. The CDR3 DNA reads as TGTGCCAGCAGCTCGGACAACACGAACACCGGGGAGCTGTTTTTT.

This clonotype was seen repeatedly, ten times or more. This chain connects TRBV6-1 to TRBJ2-6, with 8 bases identical to TRBD1. CDR1 MNHNS and CDR2 SASEGT come from the germline V gene. The CDR3 spans 18 residues. Trimming took 4 bases from V and 0 from J; bases not matched to a gene: 8. This CDR3 is CASSGKDRDLSGANVLTF. CDR3 coding DNA: TGTGCCAGCAGTGGGAAGGACAGGGACCTCTCTGGGGCCAACGTCCTGACTTTC.

The chain couples TRBV7-2 to TRBJ2-7; a possible D gene is TRBD1 (6 bases). Trimming shortened V by 5 bases and J by 7 bases, and 27 bases separated the two germline ends. Germline lookup yields CDR1 SGHTA and CDR2 FQGNSA. The CDR3 runs to 17 residues. The CDR3 protein is CASSLLTTGQMFYEQYF. The CDR3 nucleotides are TGTGCCAGCAGCCTCCTTACGACAGGTCAGATGTTCTATGAGCAGTACTTC.

This clonotype was recorded many times. The V gene is TRBV7-8, the J gene TRBJ2-7, with D maybe TRBD2 (6 bases). CDR1 is SGHVS, CDR2 FQNEAQ, per germline. Trimming stripped 0 bases from V and 0 bases from J, with 12 bases between. The CDR3 spans 16 residues. The CDR3 DNA sequence: TGTGCCAGCAGCTTAGCAGGAGCGGGTAGCTCCTACGAGCAGTACTTC. It translates to CASSLAGAGSSYEQYF.

The gene calls are TRBV11-2 and TRBJ2-7; no firm D call. The CDR3 is made up of 13 amino acids. Between the trimmed V and J ends, which lost 1 base and 3 bases, there was a span of 7 bases. From germline, CDR1 is SGHAT and CDR2 FQNNGV. CDR3 bases: TGTGCCAGCAGCTTAGGGCAAATCTACGAGCAGTACTTC. As protein: CASSLGQIYEQYF. The complete variable domain, with remaining parts taken from reference TRBV11-2 and TRBJ2-7, reads EAGVAQSPRYKIIEKRQSVAFWCNPISGHATLYWYQQILGQGPKLLIQFQNNGVVDDSQLPKDRFSAERLKGVDSTLKIQPAKLEDSAVYLCASSLGQIYEQYFGPGTRLTVT.

The chain uses TRBV29-1 and TRBJ2-1; D ambiguous. The CDR3 totals 11 residues. V lost 5 bases and J 4 bases, leaving 6 bases between the germline ends. The V gene's germline CDR1 is SQVTM and CDR2 ANQGSEA. DNA for the CDR3: TGCAGCGTTATCGGTTACAATGAGCAGTTCTTC. This encodes CSVIGYNEQFF.

This clonotype has more than one count but fewer than ten. The chain uses TRBV6-1 and TRBJ2-2, with D possibly being TRBD2 (5 bases). Trimming stripped 3 bases from V and 6 bases from J, with 5 bases between. Germline assignment: CDR1 MNHNS and CDR2 SASEGT. The CDR3 contains 12 residues. The CDR3 spells CASSDGAGELFF. The CDR3 coding sequence is TGTGCCAGCAGTGACGGGGCCGGGGAGCTGTTTTTT.